This T cell receptor (beta chain) was found in a study of CD4+ T cells in melanoma. This CDR3 contains 12 residues. V gave up 4 bases and J gave up 6 bases, with 8 bases separating them. Per germline, CDR1 SNHLY and CDR2 FYNNEI. Points on this clone: The target antigen is unknown.

The repertoire was sequenced with immunoSEQ multiplex PCR; TCRdb's copy has only in-frame clones and lacks some. This sample carries 110,000 to 150,000 clones, approximately 91% of them seen once, and the ten largest clones take approximately 1.5%. The study's findings and limits: In melanoma, neoantigen-specific CD4+ T cells reportedly differed in differentiation state. A reported correlation linked neoantigen-specific CD4+ T cells to CD8+, macrophage and B cell function.

This receptor was taken from a human donor with melanoma. The V gene is TRBV2, the J gene TRBJ2-3; D ambiguous. The CDR3 reads CASSVLGDTQYF. As DNA, the CDR3 is TGTGCCAGCAGTGTTCTTGGGGATACGCAGTATTTT. Together with reference TRBV2 and TRBJ2-3, the CDR3 gives the full variable domain: EPEVTQTPSHQVTQMGQEVILRCVPISNHLYFYWYRQILGQKVEFLVSFYNNEISEKSEIFDDQFSVERPDGSNFTLKIRSTKLEDSAMYFCASSVLGDTQYFGPGTRLTVL.